This T cell receptor beta chain emerged from a study of CD8 T cells in ankylosing spondylitis listed by TCRdb under 2017. Looking at the study overall: To find TCR variants linked to disease, the study profiled T cell receptor beta repertoires in ankylosing spondylitis patients and healthy donors. In total, the full study cohort was made up of 85 to 140 healthy donors and some 26 ankylosing spondylitis patients. Peripheral blood samples were taken, and synovial fluid was additionally collected from ankylosing spondylitis patients.

Reading from cysteine to phenylalanine, the CDR3 counts 21 amino acids. This entry keeps only the CDR3 DNA: 63 bases, framed from base 1. V gives up 1 base and J gives up 1 base, and the segment between their germline ends measures 25 bases. Study-wide findings and limitations: The disease-linked clones had a CD8+ phenotype and were found at relatively low frequencies in peripheral blood. A TCR beta motif of several highly homologous amino acid variants appeared characteristic of blood from ankylosing spondylitis patients. Significant enrichment of the disease-linked clones was reported in matched synovial fluid samples from ankylosing spondylitis patients. Some motif variants had previously been reported in the synovial fluid and blood of reactive arthritis patients, which suggests shared mechanisms of disease initiation.

Concerning this clonotype: This receptor's antigen is unknown. No base quality values were provided; no much bigger clone lies one nucleotide off.

This sample was sequenced with an Illumina HiSeq 2500. TCR beta libraries were prepared by quantitative 5'-RACE with molecular barcodes. The authors' pipeline ran thus. A new computational method based on a probabilistic model of VDJ rearrangement was used to identify disease-linked TCR variants. TCRdb reanalyzed the raw reads on its own, using fastp at Q25 for trimming and MiXCR for clone calling, and kept in-frame beta chains. One record per CDR3 amino acid sequence lists the most common genes and DNA. These V and J calls rely on TCRdb rather than the paper's analysis. For this sample there are more than 200,000 distinct CDR3 sequences; 20% to 30% appear just once. The top ten constitute around 0.64% of the sample.

Sequencing was performed on blood, either unsorted or a sorted T cell fraction (not recorded which). This receptor chain uses TRBV12-3 or TRBV12-4 and TRBJ2-2; the D call is possibly TRBD1 or TRBD2, each sharing 6 bases. This TCR was recovered from a male donor with ankylosing spondylitis or in good health (not recorded which). The nucleotides are TGTGCCAGCAGTTTAGGTGACAGGTGGTTGGCGGGGAGACAGAACACCGGGGAGCTGTTTTTT. Its protein is CASSLGDRWLAGRQNTGELFF.